This TCR beta chain was captured in a study of human T cells and chemical hapten exposure. Original methodology: Ranging from about 20,000 to 690,600, TCR counts per sample had a median value of 95,638. TCRdb reanalysed the RACE reads using MiXCR and keeps one entry per CDR3 protein. The V and J calls and clone size come from TCRdb's table, not from the authors' own analysis. Of 75,000 to 100,000 distinct CDR3 sequences listed, over 9.5% are singletons. V was pared by 7 bases and J by 7 bases, with 11 bases between. Germline V gene data show CDR1 as SGHDN and CDR2 as FVKESK. The CDR3 length is 12 residues. As to time point: patch test 1, 2 weeks after DPC sensitization. Treatment: therapeutic diphenylcyclopropenone sensitization with weekly scalp DPC. Participating donors were patients with alopecia, aged 18 to 70 years, considered appropriate candidates for DPC.

This chain uses TRBV14 with TRBJ2-1; D is perhaps TRBD2 (5 bases). The starting material was whole blood, obtained in connection with sensitization to the hapten diphenylcyclopropenone (DPC). The clonotype was recovered from a man aged 40-49 years with alopecia areata. Some clones in this sample may be carry-over from other donors' samples. CDR3 in amino acids: CASTGLTNEQFF. The CDR3 DNA reads as TGTGCCAGCACCGGACTCACGAATGAGCAGTTCTTC. Filled out from reference TRBV14 and TRBJ2-1, the complete variable domain reads EAGVTQFPSHSVIEKGQTVTLRCDPISGHDNLYWYRRVMGKEIKFLLHFVKESKQDESGMPNNRFLAERTGGTYSTLKVQPAELEDSGVYFCASTGLTNEQFFGPGTRLTVL.